This T cell receptor (beta chain) was captured in a study of cytomegalovirus exposure and HLA in healthy donors. Overall study findings and caveats: Despite most TCR sequences being rare, some public TCRs occurred in many donors.

Of note for this clone: Its specificity is not known.

Data came from immunoSEQ multiplex PCR; TCRdb stores just in-frame clones and leaves some out. The sample carries some 320,000 clones, 87% recorded once. CDR3 size: 13 residues. V was clipped by 8 bases and J by 0 bases, with 9 bases between them. Germline V lookup: CDR1 SNHLY, CDR2 FYNNEI. The rearrangement uses TRBV2 and TRBJ2-3, with a tentative D call TRBD2 (5 bases). The sample consisted of PBMCs. The receptor was isolated from a woman in her thirties in good health and CMV-seropositive. In DNA, the CDR3 is TGTGCCAGCCCGGGATTTAGCACAGATACGCAGTATTTT. Its protein product is CASPGFSTDTQYF.